The present T cell receptor (beta chain) was sequenced within a study of graft-versus-host responses after intestinal transplantation. Study-wide background: The whole recipient group had anti-thymocyte globulin induction followed by tacrolimus and steroids for roughly three years.

Concerning this clone: The antigen is undetermined.

The method was immunoSEQ multiplex PCR; TCRdb's version includes in-frame clones alone and lacks a portion of them. The sample has 75,000 to 100,000 clones; 86% are singletons. Notes on the study in general: GvH clones detected in recipient marrow included some appearing first in ileum or blood. Peak GvH clone levels in circulation were associated with early post-transplant HvG declines.

V gave up 6 bases and J gave up 4 bases, with 18 bases separating them. This CDR3 comprises 15 residues. Germline V CDR1 and CDR2: MNHNY, SVGAGI (reference sequence). This clonotype was sampled from a human patient who received an intestinal transplant, so some T cells may come from the graft donor. The specimen comprised PBMCs, sampled 255 days after intestinal transplant. The V gene is TRBV6-6, the J gene TRBJ1-1; weak D call: TRBD1 (6 bases). CDR3 DNA: TGTGCCAGCAGCGGGAGTTCACAGGGAGGCACTGAAGCTTTCTTT. It codes for CASSGSSQGGTEAFF.